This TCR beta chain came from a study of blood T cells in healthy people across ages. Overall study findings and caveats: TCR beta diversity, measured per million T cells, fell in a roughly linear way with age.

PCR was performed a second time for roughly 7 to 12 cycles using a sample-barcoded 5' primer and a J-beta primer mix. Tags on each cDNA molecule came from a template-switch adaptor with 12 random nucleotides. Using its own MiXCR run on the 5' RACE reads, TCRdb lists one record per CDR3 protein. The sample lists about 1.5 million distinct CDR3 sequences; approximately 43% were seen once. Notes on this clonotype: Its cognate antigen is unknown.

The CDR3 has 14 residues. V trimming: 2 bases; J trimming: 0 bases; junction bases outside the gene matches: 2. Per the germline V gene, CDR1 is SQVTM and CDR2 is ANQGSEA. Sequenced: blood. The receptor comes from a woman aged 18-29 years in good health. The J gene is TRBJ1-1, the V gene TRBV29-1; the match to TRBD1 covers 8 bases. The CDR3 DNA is TGCAGCGTTGAAACACAGGGGGTGAACACTGAAGCTTTCTTT. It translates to CSVETQGVNTEAFF.